Listed below are T cell receptor beta chains from one sample, sequenced in a study of response to subunit inactivated influenza vaccine. From the RT-PCR reads, TCRdb called clonotypes with MiXCR, one entry per CDR3 protein. The data contain more than 700,000 distinct CDR3 sequences, 21% of them seen just once; the ten biggest clones take up about 9.4%. The source was PBMCs from blood, collected roughly 5 days after vaccination. Receptor source: a man between 50 and 59 years old who received an inactivated influenza vaccine. The CDR3 runs from the conserved cysteine through the conserved F or W. Each record gives: J gene, V gene, D gene, clone size, CDR3 DNA, CDR3 protein. A D gene is named only where the DNA matches it firmly. Size is omitted from some rows. Given values are once, few, many or a class for expanded clones.

j_call: TRBJ1-4; v_call: TRBV5-1; d_call: NA; clone_size: NA; cdr3_nt: TGCGCCAGCAGCGACAAGGCCTCCGGGGAGGAAAAACTGTTTTTT; cdr3_aa: CASSDKASGEEKLFF
j_call: TRBJ1-5; v_call: TRBV27; d_call: NA; clone_size: NA; cdr3_nt: TGTGCCAGCGCTAGGGCGGCCAATCAGCCCCAGCATTTT; cdr3_aa: CASARAANQPQHF
j_call: TRBJ1-3; v_call: TRBV12-3/TRBV12-4; d_call: NA; clone_size: few; cdr3_nt: TGTGCCAGCAGCATCACTGGGGTCCCTGGAAACACCATATATTTT; cdr3_aa: CASSITGVPGNTIYF
j_call: TRBJ2-1; v_call: TRBV18; d_call: NA; clone_size: few; cdr3_nt: TGTGCCAGCTCACCCTATTTGGTTCAGCCCAATGAGCAGTTCTTC; cdr3_aa: CASSPYLVQPNEQFF
j_call: TRBJ2-7; v_call: TRBV12-3/TRBV12-4; d_call: TRBD2; clone_size: few; cdr3_nt: TGTGCCAGCGGACTAGCGGAAACCTACGAGCAGTACTTC; cdr3_aa: CASGLAETYEQYF
j_call: TRBJ2-7; v_call: TRBV4-3; d_call: TRBD2; clone_size: NA; cdr3_nt: TGCGACAGCAGCCAAGCGGGAGCAGGCGAGAAGTACTTC; cdr3_aa: CDSSQAGAGEKYF
j_call: TRBJ2-1; v_call: TRBV28; d_call: NA; clone_size: few; cdr3_nt: TGTGCCAGCAGTTTCGGCAAAGTAGCGGACTCCTACAATGAGCAGTTCTTC; cdr3_aa: CASSFGKVADSYNEQFF
j_call: TRBJ2-3; v_call: TRBV11-3; d_call: NA; clone_size: NA; cdr3_nt: TGTGCCAGCAGCCACACGGGGCAAGCAGATACGCAGTATTTT; cdr3_aa: CASSHTGQADTQYF
j_call: TRBJ1-6; v_call: TRBV20-1; d_call: NA; clone_size: NA; cdr3_nt: TGCAGTGCACCCCCAGCAGGGACGTTTAATTCACCCCTCCACTTT; cdr3_aa: CSAPPAGTFNSPLHF
j_call: TRBJ2-7; v_call: TRBV7-2; d_call: TRBD2; clone_size: NA; cdr3_nt: TGTGCCAGCAGCCTGATTGGGACTAGCGGGAGCTCCTACGAGCAGTACTTC; cdr3_aa: CASSLIGTSGSSYEQYF
j_call: TRBJ1-1; v_call: TRBV29-1; d_call: TRBD1; clone_size: NA; cdr3_nt: TGCAGCGTGGCAGAGGACAGGACTGAAGCTTTCTTT; cdr3_aa: CSVAEDRTEAFF
j_call: TRBJ2-3; v_call: TRBV25-1; d_call: NA; clone_size: NA; cdr3_nt: TGTGCCAGCAGTGAAAGACAAGGCAAAGGGGACACAGATACGCAGTATTTT; cdr3_aa: CASSERQGKGDTDTQYF
j_call: TRBJ2-7; v_call: TRBV14; d_call: TRBD1; clone_size: NA; cdr3_nt: TGTGCCAGCAGCCAAAGTGTCCAAGGACAGGGGGTCTACGAGCAGTACTTC; cdr3_aa: CASSQSVQGQGVYEQYF
j_call: TRBJ2-7; v_call: TRBV20-1; d_call: NA; clone_size: NA; cdr3_nt: TGCAGTGCTAGAGACTTCAAAACCTACGAGCAGTACTTC; cdr3_aa: CSARDFKTYEQYF
j_call: TRBJ1-5; v_call: TRBV7-2; d_call: NA; clone_size: NA; cdr3_nt: TGTGCCAGCAGTACGATGTCGGGGGCCAATCAGCCCCAGCATTTT; cdr3_aa: CASSTMSGANQPQHF
j_call: TRBJ2-5; v_call: TRBV20-1; d_call: TRBD2; clone_size: few; cdr3_nt: TGCAGTGCAACCGGGACTAGCGGGATCGCGGAGACCCAGTACTTC; cdr3_aa: CSATGTSGIAETQYF
j_call: TRBJ2-7; v_call: TRBV7-6; d_call: NA; clone_size: few; cdr3_nt: TGTGCCAGCAGTTCGAAGACAGGCTACACCTACGAGCAGTACTTC; cdr3_aa: CASSSKTGYTYEQYF
j_call: TRBJ2-1; v_call: TRBV18; d_call: TRBD2; clone_size: NA; cdr3_nt: TGTGCCAGCTCACCACCTAGCGGGAGGCAAGGTGAGCAGTTCTTC; cdr3_aa: CASSPPSGRQGEQFF
j_call: TRBJ2-3; v_call: TRBV10-3; d_call: NA; clone_size: few; cdr3_nt: TGTGCCATCAGTGAGTATGAGAGCGATACGCAGTATTTT; cdr3_aa: CAISEYESDTQYF
j_call: TRBJ2-5; v_call: TRBV5-1; d_call: TRBD2; clone_size: few; cdr3_nt: TGCGCCAGCAGCGTAGCTGGGACTAGCGGGGGAGTCCGGGAGACCCAGTACTTC; cdr3_aa: CASSVAGTSGGVRETQYF
j_call: TRBJ1-5; v_call: TRBV5-6; d_call: TRBD1; clone_size: many; cdr3_nt: TGTGCCAGCAGCTTCGGACAGGGGGATCAGCCCCAGCATTTT; cdr3_aa: CASSFGQGDQPQHF
j_call: TRBJ2-1; v_call: TRBV11-2; d_call: NA; clone_size: NA; cdr3_nt: TGTGCCAGCAGCTCAAGAGCGAAGGTCTACAATGAGCAGTTCTTC; cdr3_aa: CASSSRAKVYNEQFF
j_call: TRBJ2-2; v_call: TRBV6-4; d_call: NA; clone_size: NA; cdr3_nt: TGTGCCAGCACCCAAGACTTAACCGGGGAGCTGTTTTTT; cdr3_aa: CASTQDLTGELFF
j_call: TRBJ2-3; v_call: TRBV28; d_call: TRBD2; clone_size: NA; cdr3_nt: TGTGCCAGCAGTTTCCCTAGCGGGGGGGCTGCAGATACGCAGTATTTT; cdr3_aa: CASSFPSGGAADTQYF
j_call: TRBJ2-1; v_call: TRBV20-1; d_call: NA; clone_size: few; cdr3_nt: TGCAGTGCTAGGGGAAAAGCGGTCAGCTCCTACAATGAGCAGTTCTTC; cdr3_aa: CSARGKAVSSYNEQFF
j_call: TRBJ2-7; v_call: TRBV6-9; d_call: NA; clone_size: NA; cdr3_nt: TGTGCCAGCAAGGAGACAGAATTATCCTACGAGCAGTACTTC; cdr3_aa: CASKETELSYEQYF
j_call: TRBJ1-1; v_call: TRBV11-2; d_call: NA; clone_size: few; cdr3_nt: TGTGCCAGCAGCTTAGTGGGAAGAACTGAAGCTTTCTTT; cdr3_aa: CASSLVGRTEAFF
j_call: TRBJ2-1; v_call: TRBV7-6; d_call: TRBD2; clone_size: NA; cdr3_nt: TGTGCCAGCAGCCCCTCATCGGGACTAGCGACCTACAATGAGCAGTTCTTC; cdr3_aa: CASSPSSGLATYNEQFF
j_call: TRBJ2-1; v_call: TRBV24-1; d_call: NA; clone_size: few; cdr3_nt: TGTGCCACCAGTGATCGCGGCAGGGGACCTTACAATGAGCAGTTCTTC; cdr3_aa: CATSDRGRGPYNEQFF
j_call: TRBJ2-1; v_call: TRBV7-8; d_call: TRBD2; clone_size: few; cdr3_nt: TGTGCCAGCAGACGGGGGGGGACTAGCGGCTACAATGAGCAGTTCTTC; cdr3_aa: CASRRGGTSGYNEQFF
j_call: TRBJ2-3; v_call: TRBV30; d_call: NA; clone_size: NA; cdr3_nt: TGTGCCTGGTCGTTTGGGGGGGCTACAGATACGCAGTATTTT; cdr3_aa: CAWSFGGATDTQYF
j_call: TRBJ2-1; v_call: TRBV7-3; d_call: TRBD2; clone_size: NA; cdr3_nt: TGTGCCAGCAGCTTAAGTTATAGCGGGCAAATGGGTGAGCAGTTCTTC; cdr3_aa: CASSLSYSGQMGEQFF
j_call: TRBJ1-1; v_call: TRBV20-1; d_call: NA; clone_size: NA; cdr3_nt: TGCAGTGCTAGAGAGTTGGGTCAGCTCACTGAAGCTTTCTTT; cdr3_aa: CSARELGQLTEAFF
j_call: TRBJ2-7; v_call: TRBV18; d_call: NA; clone_size: once; cdr3_nt: TGTGCCAGCTCACCCACAGGGAGAAGTCTACGCTACGAGCAGTACTTC; cdr3_aa: CASSPTGRSLRYEQYF
j_call: TRBJ2-7; v_call: TRBV3-1; d_call: TRBD1; clone_size: NA; cdr3_nt: TGTGCCAGCAGCCAAGGGGGACAGGGTTGGCACTTC; cdr3_aa: CASSQGGQGWHF
j_call: TRBJ2-3; v_call: TRBV12-3/TRBV12-4; d_call: NA; clone_size: few; cdr3_nt: TGTGCCAGCAGTTCCTCCAACACAGATACGCAGTATTTT; cdr3_aa: CASSSSNTDTQYF
j_call: TRBJ2-3; v_call: TRBV7-3; d_call: NA; clone_size: NA; cdr3_nt: TGTGCCAGCAGCCGTATTGCGGGAAACTCGGGGGATACGCAGTATTTT; cdr3_aa: CASSRIAGNSGDTQYF
j_call: TRBJ2-5; v_call: TRBV28; d_call: TRBD2; clone_size: few; cdr3_nt: TGTGCCAGCAGTGCGCGGGGGTTTGGGGTGGAGACCCAGTACTTC; cdr3_aa: CASSARGFGVETQYF
j_call: TRBJ2-2; v_call: TRBV20-1; d_call: TRBD1; clone_size: few; cdr3_nt: TGCAGTGCTAGAGATGGGGGACAGGGAAGAGTCGGGGAGCTGTTTTTT; cdr3_aa: CSARDGGQGRVGELFF
j_call: TRBJ2-1; v_call: TRBV7-3; d_call: TRBD2; clone_size: once; cdr3_nt: TGTGCCAGCAGCTTAATGGGACTAGCGGGAGCGGGTGAGCAGTTCTTC; cdr3_aa: CASSLMGLAGAGEQFF
j_call: TRBJ2-7; v_call: TRBV7-2; d_call: NA; clone_size: NA; cdr3_nt: TGTGCCAGCAGCTTAGCCGCGACAGACTACGAGCAGTACTTC; cdr3_aa: CASSLAATDYEQYF
j_call: TRBJ1-6; v_call: TRBV6-1; d_call: NA; clone_size: few; cdr3_nt: TGTGCCAGCAGTCTCGGCGGGGCCGCCTATAATTCACCCCTCCACTTT; cdr3_aa: CASSLGGAAYNSPLHF
j_call: TRBJ2-7; v_call: TRBV12-3/TRBV12-4; d_call: NA; clone_size: many; cdr3_nt: TGTGCCAGCAGTTTATTTGAGGGTAACTACGAGCAGTACTTC; cdr3_aa: CASSLFEGNYEQYF
j_call: TRBJ2-3; v_call: TRBV20-1; d_call: NA; clone_size: few; cdr3_nt: TGCAGTGCTAGAGATCCAGCGGGTGGCACAGATACGCAGTATTTT; cdr3_aa: CSARDPAGGTDTQYF
j_call: TRBJ2-7; v_call: TRBV29-1; d_call: NA; clone_size: NA; cdr3_nt: TGCAGCGCACGGGACCGTTACTACGAGCAGTACTTC; cdr3_aa: CSARDRYYEQYF
j_call: TRBJ2-1; v_call: TRBV10-3; d_call: TRBD2; clone_size: few; cdr3_nt: TGTGCCATCAGGGGAAGACTAGCGGACAATGAGCAGTTCTTC; cdr3_aa: CAIRGRLADNEQFF
j_call: TRBJ2-5; v_call: TRBV9; d_call: TRBD2; clone_size: NA; cdr3_nt: TGTGCCAGCAGCGTCGGGGGAAGCGGGGGGGCCAGGCAAGAGACCCAGTACTTC; cdr3_aa: CASSVGGSGGARQETQYF
j_call: TRBJ2-2; v_call: TRBV7-2; d_call: NA; clone_size: NA; cdr3_nt: TGTGCCAGCAGCTTAGGGCAGGGCGAAAAGTTTGGCACCGGGGAGCTGTTTTTT; cdr3_aa: CASSLGQGEKFGTGELFF
j_call: TRBJ2-7; v_call: TRBV9; d_call: NA; clone_size: few; cdr3_nt: TGTGCCAGCAGCGTAGGTTTTGGACCCGTCGGAGAGCAGTACTTC; cdr3_aa: CASSVGFGPVGEQYF
j_call: TRBJ2-7; v_call: TRBV4-2; d_call: NA; clone_size: NA; cdr3_nt: TGTGCCAGCAGCGCAGGGGTAGGGCCACCTCAAATGGTAGCCTACGAGCAGTACTTC; cdr3_aa: CASSAGVGPPQMVAYEQYF
j_call: TRBJ2-3; v_call: TRBV20-1; d_call: NA; clone_size: few; cdr3_nt: TGCAGTGCTAGAGAATCCAGGAGCACAGATACGCAGTATTTT; cdr3_aa: CSARESRSTDTQYF
j_call: TRBJ2-1; v_call: TRBV9; d_call: NA; clone_size: NA; cdr3_nt: TGTGCCAGCAGCGCGAGCGGGTCGGGGCATGAGCAGTTCTTC; cdr3_aa: CASSASGSGHEQFF
j_call: TRBJ2-3; v_call: TRBV3-1; d_call: NA; clone_size: NA; cdr3_nt: TGTGCCAGCAGTCCCTCGGACAGCCGGGGGCAGTATTTT; cdr3_aa: CASSPSDSRGQYF